The 25 T cell receptor beta chains reported below all come from one sample, sequenced in a study of TIL therapy for anti-PD-1-resistant metastatic lung cancer. The libraries were made with immunoSEQ v3. Clones were sequenced by immunoSEQ multiplex PCR, and TCRdb holds only the in-frame ones, with some missing. In the table there are some 57,000 clones, 80% to 90% of which are singletons. Time point indicated: pre-treatment sample, taken before nivolumab and TIL therapy. Sequences were derived from blood, sampled at baseline. Every receptor here comes from a person aged 25 to 79 with non-small cell lung cancer.

This clone was counted once. The V and J genes are TRBV7-2 and TRBJ1-6; D is unclear. This CDR3 contains 19 residues. Per the germline V gene, CDR1 is SGHTA and CDR2 is FQGNSA. The V end lost 5 bases, the J end lost 0 bases, and 20 bases lay between the germline ends. The CDR3: CASSHQRVQFPSYNSPLHF. The CDR3 region has the DNA TGTGCCAGCAGCCACCAAAGGGTCCAATTCCCCTCCTATAATTCACCCCTCCACTTT.

The rearrangement joins TRBV28 to TRBJ2-5; D gene ambiguous. V gave up 10 bases and J gave up 2 bases, with 20 bases separating them. CDR1 MDHEN and CDR2 SYDVKM come from the germline V gene. There are 15 residues in the CDR3. This chain's CDR3 is CATTLIDTSQETQYF. For the CDR3, the DNA is TGTGCCACCACCCTGATTGACACTTCTCAAGAGACCCAGTACTTC.

CDR3 sequence (DNA): TGTGCCAGCAGTTCCGGCTATGGCTACACCTTC. Translating it yields CASSSGYGYTF. J is TRBJ1-2 and V is TRBV12-3 or TRBV12-4, with no clear D. The V gene lost 4 bases and the J gene lost 4 bases, with 4 bases spanning the gap. This CDR3 spans 11 amino acids.

The chain recombines TRBV20-1 with TRBJ1-2; D gene unclear. CDR3 length: 12 residues. Between the trimmed V and J ends, which lost 3 bases and 4 bases, there was a span of 9 bases. Germline-derived CDR1 and CDR2 are DFQATT and SNEGSKA (reference sequence). CDR3 region: CSASEVPYGYTF. The CDR3, as DNA: TGCAGTGCTAGTGAGGTCCCCTATGGCTACACCTTC.

This clone appeared a few times. The gene calls are TRBV9 and TRBJ2-1; 10 bases fit TRBD2. The CDR3 runs to 16 residues. V trimming: 2 bases; J trimming: 2 bases; junction bases outside the gene matches: 4. Germline V lookup: CDR1 SGDLS, CDR2 YYNGEE. CDR3 in amino acids: CASSVGAGGTYNEQFF. The DNA of the CDR3 is TGTGCCAGCAGCGTCGGAGCGGGGGGGACCTACAATGAGCAGTTCTTC. The entire variable domain, with the rest obtained from reference TRBV9 and TRBJ2-1, is as follows: DSGVTQTPKHLITATGQRVTLRCSPRSGDLSVYWYQQSLDQGLQFLIQYYNGEERAKGNILERFSAQQFPDLHSELNLSSLELGDSALYFCASSVGAGGTYNEQFFGPGTRLTVL.

V gene TRBV6-5 combines with J gene TRBJ2-7, with 7 bases fitting TRBD1. In germline, CDR1 is MNHEY, CDR2 SVGAGI. The CDR3 sequence is 15 residues long. The trim removed 11 bases at V and 0 bases at J, leaving 13 bases unmatched. In DNA, the CDR3 is TGTGCCGTCAGGGGAGCAGGGGGTAACTCCTACGAGCAGTACTTC. Protein: CAVRGAGGNSYEQYF.

The chain joins TRBV27 to TRBJ1-5, with 9 bases fitting TRBD1. This CDR3 has 16 residues. The junction had 8 bases not matched to a gene; V was cut back by 5 bases and J by 3 bases. In germline, CDR1 is MNHEY, CDR2 SMNVEV (reference sequence). The CDR3 loop reads CASSTTGTGHNQPQHF. The CDR3 DNA reads TGTGCCAGCAGTACGACCGGGACAGGGCACAATCAGCCCCAGCATTTT.

The V call is TRBV7-8, the J call TRBJ1-5; the D gene is possibly TRBD1 (5 bases). The length of the CDR3 is 14 residues. Germline lookup yields CDR1 SGHVS and CDR2 FQNEAQ. V was cut by 8 bases and J by 2 bases, with 13 bases left in between. The CDR3: CASSRRGGNQPQHF. DNA of the CDR3: TGTGCCAGCTCCCGGCGGGGGGGCAATCAGCCCCAGCATTTT.

The chain employs TRBV9 and TRBJ1-5, with unresolved D. Germline-derived CDR1 and CDR2 are SGDLS and YYNGEE. The CDR3 covers 15 residues. V lost 0 bases to trimming and J lost 0 bases, with 7 bases between them. CDR3 sequence reads: CASSVAGYSNQPQHF. The CDR3 coding sequence is TGTGCCAGCAGCGTAGCAGGATATAGCAATCAGCCCCAGCATTTT. The full variable domain, its missing parts supplied by reference TRBV9 and TRBJ1-5, is DSGVTQTPKHLITATGQRVTLRCSPRSGDLSVYWYQQSLDQGLQFLIQYYNGEERAKGNILERFSAQQFPDLHSELNLSSLELGDSALYFCASSVAGYSNQPQHFGDGTRLSIL.

This sequence joins TRBV3-1 (or the pseudogene TRBV3-2) and TRBJ2-2, with TRBD1 as a possible D gene (5 bases). The length of the CDR3 is 15 residues. The germline V and J ends were trimmed by 4 bases and 8 bases, with 17 bases remaining between them. Germline V gene data show CDR1 as LGHDT and CDR2 as YNNKEL (reference sequence). The CDR3 spells CASSPGHSLGGELFF. CDR3 DNA sequence: TGTGCCAGCAGCCCCGGACACTCCCTAGGAGGGGAGCTGTTTTTT.

The chain recombines TRBV9 with TRBJ2-7; 9 bases agree with TRBD1. The V gene's germline CDR1 is SGDLS and CDR2 YYNGEE. This CDR3 is built from 14 residues. V was pared by 2 bases and J by 6 bases, with 6 bases of the junction left unmatched. DNA for the CDR3: TGTGCCAGCAGCGTCGAGGGACAGGGAGGCGAGCAGTACTTC. It is translated as CASSVEGQGGEQYF.

The V and J genes are TRBV5-1 and TRBJ2-1; 7 nucleotides line up with TRBD1. The V segment lost 3 bases and the J segment 8 bases; nucleotides outside the gene matches: 14. Germline V lookup: CDR1 SGHRS, CDR2 YFSETQ. The CDR3 sequence is 16 residues long. This CDR3 is CASSWVGDRAVDEQFF. CDR3 sequence (DNA): TGCGCCAGCAGCTGGGTGGGAGACAGGGCTGTCGATGAGCAGTTCTTC. The full variable domain, its missing parts supplied by reference TRBV5-1 and TRBJ2-1, is KAGVTQTPRYLIKTRGQQVTLSCSPISGHRSVSWYQQTPGQGLQFLFEYFSETQRNKGNFPGRFSGRQFSNSRSEMNVSTLELGDSALYLCASSWVGDRAVDEQFFGPGTRLTVL.

The chain is built from TRBV2 and TRBJ1-4, with D perhaps TRBD1 (5 bases). CDR3 length equals 15 residues. The V and J ends lost 4 bases and 5 bases respectively, with 14 bases between them. Per the germline V gene, CDR1 is SNHLY and CDR2 is FYNNEI. CDR3 loop: CASSGNRDPNEKLFF. The CDR3 nucleotides are TGTGCCAGCAGTGGAAACCGGGACCCAAATGAAAAACTGTTTTTT.

The J gene is TRBJ2-3, the V gene TRBV3-1 (or the pseudogene TRBV3-2); 8 positions agree with TRBD1. Germline values: CDR1 LGHDT, CDR2 YNNKEL (reference sequence). The CDR3 is 16 amino acids. The V segment lost 5 bases and the J segment 4 bases; nucleotides outside the gene matches: 11. CDR3 sequence: CASSTRDRSVADTQYF. The CDR3 region has the DNA TGTGCCAGCAGCACCAGGGACAGGTCGGTTGCAGATACGCAGTATTTT.

The rearrangement uses TRBV12-3 or TRBV12-4 and TRBJ1-2; D gene unclear. Trimming stripped 6 bases from V and 9 bases from J, with 14 bases between. CDR3 size: 12 residues. In nucleotides, the CDR3 is TGTGCCAGCAGACTACCCCCTCAGAGCTACACCTTC. It is translated as CASRLPPQSYTF.

The genes are TRBV6-5 and TRBJ1-2; TRBD1 aligns across 7 bases. CDR1 MNHEY and CDR2 SVGAGI come from the germline V gene. The V gene end was trimmed by 0 bases and the J gene end by 4 bases; junction bases not matched to a gene: 2. This CDR3 contains 14 residues. The chain's CDR3 is CASSYSRQGYGYTF. Written as DNA, the CDR3 is TGTGCCAGCAGTTACTCGAGACAGGGCTATGGCTACACCTTC.

The chain couples TRBV28 to TRBJ1-1; the match to TRBD1 covers 10 bases. The germline V gene encodes CDR1 MDHEN and CDR2 SYDVKM. The CDR3 spans 15 residues. With 4 bases clipped from V and 8 bases from J, the junction kept 10 bases outside the gene matches. Written as DNA, the CDR3 is TGTGCCAGCAGTTCCGGATACCTGACAGGGGGCGAAGCTTTCTTT. Translated: CASSSGYLTGGEAFF.

This clone was seen a single time. The V call is TRBV5-8, the J call TRBJ2-7; no firm D call. Germline CDR1 is SGHTS and CDR2 is YDEGEE. The CDR3 sequence is 12 residues long. Trimming removed 2 bases at V and 5 bases at J, with 8 bases between. As DNA, the CDR3 is TGTGCCAGCAGCTTCCTTAGTGACGAGCAGTACTTC. Protein product: CASSFLSDEQYF.

The V call is TRBV5-1, the J call TRBJ2-7; D is possibly TRBD1 (6 bases). The germline V gene has CDR1 SGHRS and CDR2 YFSETQ. Trimming left V 4 bases short and J 2 bases short, with 19 bases between. There are 16 residues in the CDR3. CDR3 amino acids: CASSPSWDKSTYEQYF. CDR3 DNA sequence: TGCGCCAGCAGCCCATCATGGGACAAATCGACCTACGAGCAGTACTTC.

Here the CDR3 reads CASSFLTGGSSYEQYF. In nucleotides, the CDR3 is TGTGCCAGCAGCTTTCTGACGGGGGGGAGCTCCTACGAGCAGTACTTC. This chain uses TRBV7-2 with TRBJ2-7, with TRBD2 identical over 8 bases. V gave up 3 bases and J gave up 0 bases; unmatched junction bases: 7. CDR1 and CDR2 from the germline V gene are SGHTA and FQGNSA. The CDR3 length is 16 residues.

The rearrangement joins TRBV3-1 (or the pseudogene TRBV3-2) to TRBJ2-3; 12 bases are a match to TRBD2. The CDR3 extends over 16 amino acids. Trimming cost V 6 bases and J 2 bases; bases outside gene matches: 6. Germline V gene lookup returns CDR1 LGHDT and CDR2 YNNKEL (reference sequence). The DNA of the CDR3 is TGTGCCAGCAGTCGGACTAGCGGGACGATCACAGATACGCAGTATTTT. Translating gives CASSRTSGTITDTQYF.

The rearrangement links TRBV4-1 to TRBJ2-2; 8 nucleotides match TRBD1. The CDR3 runs to 16 residues. Germline trimming cut 1 base from V and 6 bases from J; bases unmatched to any gene: 7. The germline gives CDR1 MGHRA, CDR2 YSYEKL. The chain's CDR3 is CASSQGQGAVSGELFF. In DNA form, the CDR3 reads TGCGCCAGCAGCCAAGGGCAGGGGGCGGTATCCGGGGAGCTGTTTTTT.

The chain combines TRBV19 with TRBJ2-5; 8 bases are shared with TRBD1. The CDR3 spans 16 residues. V lost 5 bases, J lost 0 bases, and 8 bases stayed unmatched. Germline V lookup: CDR1 LNHDA, CDR2 SQIVND (reference sequence). The CDR3 reads CASSPPTGAHQETQYF. CDR3 DNA: TGTGCCAGTAGTCCACCGACAGGGGCCCACCAAGAGACCCAGTACTTC.

The genes are TRBV5-1 and TRBJ2-7, with a possible D match to TRBD1 (6 bases). The CDR3 loop spans 14 amino acids. Germline V CDR1 and CDR2: SGHRS, YFSETQ. Trimming shortened V by 4 bases and J by 5 bases, and 16 bases separated the two germline ends. This CDR3 is CASSGTTGNHEQYF. CDR3 nucleotide sequence: TGCGCCAGCAGCGGAACCACAGGGAACCACGAGCAGTACTTC.

The chain has TRBV5-5 and TRBJ2-3, with D unresolved. The CDR3 covers 15 residues. Per the germline V gene, CDR1 is SGHKS and CDR2 is YYEKEE (reference sequence). Trimming took off 6 bases at V and 0 bases at J, with 14 bases between the two ends. CDR3 nucleotides: TGTGCCAGCACCTGGCAGCAGGCTAGCACAGATACGCAGTATTTT. It specifies CASTWQQASTDTQYF.